The 27 T cell receptor beta chains below come from one sample, sequenced in a study of vaccination and CD4 T cells after COVID-19. Treatment denoted: approximately nine-day PBMC culture with coronavirus spike peptide pools or control peptides (ViraFEST assay). Their antigens are not known. The Oncomine TCR Beta short-read assay was applied to DNA of cultured CD4+ T cells. MiXCR was run by TCRdb on the PCR reads, yielding one entry per CDR3 protein. The sample lists 10,000 to 15,000 distinct CDR3 sequences; 74% were seen once. Sequencing was performed on CD4+ T cells from blood, cultured in vitro. These receptors were collected from a human donor who had recovered from COVID-19.

The chain employs TRBV27 and TRBJ2-5, with 8 bases identical to TRBD1. Losses at the gene ends were 6 bases for V and 1 base for J; bases not matched to a gene: 4. This CDR3 is built from 14 residues. The germline CDR1 and CDR2 sequences are MNHEY and SMNVEV (reference sequence). Written as DNA, the CDR3 is TGTGCCAGCAGGAGACAGGGGTCCCAAGAGACCCAGTACTTC. Its translation is CASRRQGSQETQYF.

The chain has TRBV7-9 and TRBJ2-3, with 16 positions matching TRBD2. CDR3 size: 18 residues. Germline CDR1 reads SEHNR; CDR2 reads FQNEAQ (reference sequence). Trimming cost V 5 bases and J 0 bases; bases outside gene matches: 5. The CDR3 protein is CASSEPGLAGGSTDTQYF. CDR3 sequence (DNA): TGTGCCAGCAGCGAACCGGGACTAGCGGGAGGGAGCACAGATACGCAGTATTTT.

This chain joins TRBV20-1 and TRBJ2-7; TRBD2 matches 12 bases. Germline V CDR1 and CDR2: DFQATT, SNEGSKA (reference sequence). Trimming at V came to 3 bases and at J to 6 bases, leaving 6 bases not matched to a gene. The CDR3 totals 14 residues. The CDR3 protein is CSASPPGLAGEQYF. The CDR3 DNA sequence: TGCAGTGCTAGCCCCCCGGGACTAGCGGGCGAGCAGTACTTC.

V and J are TRBV12-3 or TRBV12-4 and TRBJ1-5; D gene unclear. V was trimmed by 8 bases and J by 6 bases, leaving 11 bases between them. This CDR3 spans 12 amino acids. CDR3 coding DNA: TGTGCCAGCGGTGGTAAGGGTCAGCCCCAGCATTTT. It translates to CASGGKGQPQHF.

The rearrangement uses TRBV20-1 and TRBJ1-1; D is unresolved. V dropped 3 bases and J dropped 1 base, with 6 bases sitting between them. CDR1 DFQATT and CDR2 SNEGSKA come from the germline V gene (reference sequence). The CDR3 totals 12 residues. CDR3 DNA: TGCAGTGCTAGTGCAGGGAACACTGAAGCTTTCTTT. It translates to CSASAGNTEAFF.

In this sample, this clonotype turned up a few times. The chain has TRBV11-2 and TRBJ2-7; D call uncertain. Germline CDR1 SGHAT, CDR2 FQNNGV. This CDR3 has 11 amino acids. V shed 5 bases and J shed 7 bases, with 9 bases lying between them. CDR3 amino acids: CASSPSLEQYF. CDR3 nucleotides: TGTGCCAGCAGCCCTTCCCTAGAGCAGTACTTC.

CDR3 nucleotide sequence: TGTGCCACCAGCCCCCGGGACAGGGACCCTTTGGGCTACACCTTC. It yields the protein CATSPRDRDPLGYTF. The chain recombines TRBV24-1 with TRBJ1-2, with 9 bases that match TRBD1. V was clipped by 7 bases and J by 8 bases; unmatched bases: 13. The CDR3 spans 15 residues. Germline lookup yields CDR1 KGHDR and CDR2 SFDVKD.

This clonotype has just a few counts. The chain uses TRBV7-2 and TRBJ1-1; D remains unclear. The CDR3 spans 13 residues. CDR1 SGHTA and CDR2 FQGNSA come from the germline V gene. Trimming shortened V by 3 bases and J by 1 base, and 6 bases separated the two germline ends. The CDR3 loop is CASSFTTNTEAFF. CDR3 nucleotide sequence: TGTGCCAGCAGCTTTACAACGAACACTGAAGCTTTCTTT.

The chain carries TRBV20-1 and TRBJ2-7, with 14 bases matching TRBD2. Germline CDR1 and CDR2: DFQATT and SNEGSKA (reference sequence). V trimming: 5 bases; J trimming: 0 bases; junction bases outside the gene matches: 6. This CDR3 has 16 amino acids. The CDR3 sequence: CSAQGTSGSSSYEQYF. The CDR3 coding sequence is TGCAGTGCTCAAGGGACTAGCGGGAGCAGCTCCTACGAGCAGTACTTC.

This clonotype was recorded a few times. The chain combines TRBV7-3 with TRBJ1-2; 10 bases fit TRBD1. The CDR3 extends over 15 amino acids. CDR1 and CDR2 (germline): SGHTA, FQGTGA. The V and J ends lost 5 bases and 3 bases, in that order; junction bases with no gene match: 6. The CDR3 loop reads CASSPGTGADYGYTF. For the CDR3, the DNA is TGTGCCAGCAGCCCCGGGACAGGGGCAGACTATGGCTACACCTTC.

Only a few counts were recorded for this clonotype. The chain recombines TRBV30 with TRBJ1-1; D remains ambiguous. The V and J ends lost 3 bases and 11 bases respectively, with 19 bases between them. From germline, CDR1 is GTSNPN and CDR2 SVGIG (reference sequence). The CDR3 spans 13 residues. The CDR3 sequence: CAWSLRNLLGAFF. CDR3 nucleotides: TGTGCCTGGAGCCTACGTAACCTCCTAGGGGCTTTCTTT.

In this sample, this clonotype turned up a few times. This chain connects TRBV20-1 to TRBJ1-2; D unclear. The germline V and J ends were trimmed by 6 bases and 0 bases, with 5 bases remaining between them. Per germline, CDR1 DFQATT and CDR2 SNEGSKA (reference sequence). The CDR3 spans 11 residues. In nucleotides, the CDR3 is TGCAGTGCCCCCCCTAACTATGGCTACACCTTC. It encodes CSAPPNYGYTF.

This chain links TRBV28 with TRBJ1-2, with TRBD1 identical over 12 bases. Looked up from germline, CDR1 is MDHEN and CDR2 is SYDVKM. J was trimmed by 2 bases and V by 2 bases; bases with no gene match: 3. This CDR3 contains 16 residues. The DNA of the CDR3 is TGTGCCAGCAGTTTAGGTGGGACAGGGGGCAACTATGGCTACACCTTC. Translation: CASSLGGTGGNYGYTF.

The rearrangement links TRBV7-2 to TRBJ1-2, with D tentatively TRBD1 (5 bases). V was shortened by 5 bases and J by 4 bases, with 17 bases between the two germline ends. CDR3 length equals 15 residues. Looked up from germline, CDR1 is SGHTA and CDR2 is FQGNSA. CDR3 coding DNA: TGTGCCAGCAGCACTCCCGGGACGGCCCTCTATGGCTACACCTTC. It yields the protein CASSTPGTALYGYTF.

The J gene is TRBJ2-7, the V gene TRBV20-1, with TRBD2 matching over 9 bases. The V gene end was trimmed by 6 bases and the J gene end by 5 bases; junction bases not matched to a gene: 5. The CDR3 is 12 residues long. CDR1 is DFQATT and CDR2 is SNEGSKA in the germline V gene (reference sequence). DNA of the CDR3: TGCAGTGCGGGGCGGGAGGGGAACGAGCAGTACTTC. Its translation: CSAGREGNEQYF.

This chain uses TRBV25-1 with TRBJ1-6; 7 nucleotides align to TRBD1. The germline V gene has CDR1 MGHDK and CDR2 SYGVNS. Unmatched junction bases numbered 9, after V lost 5 bases and J lost 11 bases. This CDR3 contains 14 residues. CDR3 region: CASSRPDRVAPLHF. CDR3 nucleotide sequence: TGTGCCAGCAGTCGACCCGACAGGGTGGCACCCCTCCACTTT.

This clonotype was seen once. The CDR3 bases are TGCAGCGCCTCCCCCTACGAGCAGTACTTC. Translation gives CSASPYEQYF. V and J are TRBV20-1 and TRBJ2-7; no firm D call. This CDR3 region has 10 residues. Germline assignment: CDR1 DFQATT and CDR2 SNEGSKA (reference sequence).

The chain has TRBV5-4 and TRBJ2-1, with TRBD2 identical over 9 bases. Trimming took 5 bases from V and 7 from J; bases not matched to a gene: 13. The length of the CDR3 is 16 residues. In germline, CDR1 is SGHNT, CDR2 YYREEE (reference sequence). CDR3 sequence reads: CASSMVTSGPKNEQFF. The CDR3 nucleotides are TGTGCCAGCAGTATGGTCACTAGCGGGCCGAAAAATGAGCAGTTCTTC.

This chain links TRBV7-2 with TRBJ1-6; D perhaps matches TRBD1 (6 bases). This CDR3 spans 14 amino acids. The germline gives CDR1 SGHTA, CDR2 FQGNSA. V was cut by 6 bases and J by 7 bases, with 13 bases left in between. The CDR3 protein is CASRPGAENSPLHF. The CDR3 DNA is TGTGCCAGCAGACCGGGGGCCGAAAATTCACCCCTCCACTTT.

The chain joins TRBV7-3 to TRBJ1-1; TRBD1 matches at 7 bases. The CDR3 runs to 13 residues. Germline values: CDR1 SGHTA, CDR2 FQGTGA. Unmatched junction bases numbered 4, after V lost 3 bases and J lost 6 bases. In DNA, the CDR3 is TGTGCCAGCAGCTTTACTGACAGGGCTGAAGCTTTCTTT. Amino acid sequence: CASSFTDRAEAFF.

The V call is TRBV20-1, the J call TRBJ2-5; 7 nucleotides match TRBD1. The CDR3 is 13 residues long. V was clipped by 4 bases and J by 3 bases; unmatched bases: 5. Germline V gene data show CDR1 as DFQATT and CDR2 as SNEGSKA (reference sequence). CDR3 sequence: CSATPGTEETQYF. The DNA of the CDR3 is TGCAGTGCTACTCCCGGGACAGAAGAGACCCAGTACTTC.

Here the CDR3 reads CASTDGGTGGSSEAFF. For the CDR3, the DNA is TGTGCCAGCACCGACGGGGGAACAGGGGGCAGCTCTGAAGCTTTCTTT. This rearrangement joins TRBV6-2 or TRBV6-3 to TRBJ1-1, with 9 bases fitting TRBD1. J lost 6 bases, V lost 7 bases, and 15 bases had no gene match. Germline V gives CDR1 MNHEY, CDR2 SVGEGT. The CDR3 has 16 amino acids.

The chain combines TRBV5-4 with TRBJ1-1, with a possible D match to TRBD1 (5 bases). Germline V gene lookup returns CDR1 SGHNT and CDR2 YYREEE (reference sequence). V lost 1 base, J lost 3 bases, and 10 bases lay in between. This CDR3 has 14 amino acids. The CDR3 loop reads CASSLPGDDTEAFF. The CDR3 coding sequence is TGTGCCAGCAGCTTGCCGGGGGACGACACTGAAGCTTTCTTT. Drawing the rest from reference TRBV5-4 and TRBJ1-1, the complete variable domain is ETGVTQSPTHLIKTRGQQVTLRCSSQSGHNTVSWYQQALGQGPQFIFQYYREEENGRGNFPPRFSGLQFPNYSSELNVNALELDDSALYLCASSLPGDDTEAFFGQGTRLTVV.

This chain connects TRBV11-2 to TRBJ2-5, with D possibly being TRBD2 (6 bases). The CDR3 is made up of 14 amino acids. Trimming took off 5 bases at V and 0 bases at J, with 10 bases between the two ends. CDR1 and CDR2 from the germline V gene are SGHAT and FQNNGV. The CDR3 nucleotides read TGTGCCAGCAGCCTGGGACTCAACCAAGAGACCCAGTACTTC. Translated: CASSLGLNQETQYF.

The chain uses TRBV6-1 and TRBJ1-6, with a weak D call TRBD1 (5 bases). The CDR3 extends over 13 amino acids. The germline CDR1 and CDR2 sequences are MNHNS and SASEGT. Trimming left V 2 bases short and J 14 bases short, with 13 bases between. CDR3 in DNA: TGTGCCAGCAGTGAATCAGGGATATTGGCCCTCCACTTT. It is translated as CASSESGILALHF.

The V call is TRBV5-4, the J call TRBJ2-3, with 8 nucleotides matching TRBD2. Germline trimming cut 1 base from V and 2 bases from J; bases unmatched to any gene: 9. Germline values: CDR1 SGHNT, CDR2 YYREEE (reference sequence). This CDR3 has 17 amino acids. The chain's CDR3 is CASSLTLLAGNTDTQYF. CDR3 DNA sequence: TGTGCCAGCAGCTTGACTCTCCTAGCGGGTAACACAGATACGCAGTATTTT.

V usage is TRBV27 and J usage is TRBJ1-5, with no clear D. CDR1 and CDR2 from the germline V gene are MNHEY and SMNVEV (reference sequence). V lost 3 bases, J lost 7 bases, and 10 bases lay in between. The CDR3 length is 13 residues. The CDR3 reads CASSFNRGQPQHF. The DNA for the CDR3 is TGTGCCAGCAGTTTTAACCGCGGACAGCCCCAGCATTTT.